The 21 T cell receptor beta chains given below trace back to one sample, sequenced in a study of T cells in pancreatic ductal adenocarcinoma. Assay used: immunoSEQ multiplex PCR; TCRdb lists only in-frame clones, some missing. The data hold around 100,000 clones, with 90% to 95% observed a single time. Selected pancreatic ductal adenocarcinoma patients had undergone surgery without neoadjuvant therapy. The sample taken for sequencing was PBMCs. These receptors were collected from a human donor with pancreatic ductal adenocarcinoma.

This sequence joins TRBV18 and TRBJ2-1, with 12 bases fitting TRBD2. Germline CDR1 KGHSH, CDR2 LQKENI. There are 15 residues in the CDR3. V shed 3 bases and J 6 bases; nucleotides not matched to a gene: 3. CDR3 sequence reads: CASSPTSGSSNEQFF. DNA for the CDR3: TGTGCCAGCTCACCGACTAGCGGGAGTTCCAATGAGCAGTTCTTC.

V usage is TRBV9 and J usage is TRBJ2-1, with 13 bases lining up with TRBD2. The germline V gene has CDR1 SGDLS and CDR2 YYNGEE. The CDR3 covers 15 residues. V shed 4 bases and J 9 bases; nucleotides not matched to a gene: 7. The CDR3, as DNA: TGTGCCAGCAGCTGGACTAGCGGGAGCTCGAGTGAGCAGTTCTTC. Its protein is CASSWTSGSSSEQFF.

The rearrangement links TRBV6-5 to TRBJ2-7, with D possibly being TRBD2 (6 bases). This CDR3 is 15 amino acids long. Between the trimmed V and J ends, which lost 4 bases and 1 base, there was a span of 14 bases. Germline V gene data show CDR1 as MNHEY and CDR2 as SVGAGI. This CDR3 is CASSSEGSTSYEQYF. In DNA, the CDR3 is TGTGCCAGCAGTTCGGAGGGGTCGACATCCTACGAGCAGTACTTC.

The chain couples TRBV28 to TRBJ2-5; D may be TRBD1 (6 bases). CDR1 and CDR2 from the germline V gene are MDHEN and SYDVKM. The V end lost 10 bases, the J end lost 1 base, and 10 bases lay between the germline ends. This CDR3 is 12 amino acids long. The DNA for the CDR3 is TGTGCCACGGGACAATCCCAAGAGACCCAGTACTTC. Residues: CATGQSQETQYF.

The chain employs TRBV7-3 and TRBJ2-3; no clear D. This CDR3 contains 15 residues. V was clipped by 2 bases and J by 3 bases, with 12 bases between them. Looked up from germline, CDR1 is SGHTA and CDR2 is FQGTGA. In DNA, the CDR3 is TGTGCCAGCAGCTTACGCCCCGTCGGTACAGATACGCAGTATTTT. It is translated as CASSLRPVGTDTQYF.

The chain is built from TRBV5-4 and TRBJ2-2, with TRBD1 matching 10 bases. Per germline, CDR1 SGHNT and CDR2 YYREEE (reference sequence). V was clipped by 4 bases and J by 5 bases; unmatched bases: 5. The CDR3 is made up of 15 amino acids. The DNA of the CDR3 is TGTGCCAGCAGCAAAGGACAGGGGGTGACCGGGGAGCTGTTTTTT. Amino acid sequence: CASSKGQGVTGELFF.

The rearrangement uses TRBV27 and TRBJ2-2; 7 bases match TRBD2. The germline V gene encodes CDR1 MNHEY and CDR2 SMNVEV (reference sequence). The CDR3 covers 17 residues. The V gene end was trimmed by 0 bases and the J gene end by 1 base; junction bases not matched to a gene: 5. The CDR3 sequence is CASSLSGRVLNTGELFF. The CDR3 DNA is TGTGCCAGCAGTTTATCGGGGAGGGTGCTGAACACCGGGGAGCTGTTTTTT.

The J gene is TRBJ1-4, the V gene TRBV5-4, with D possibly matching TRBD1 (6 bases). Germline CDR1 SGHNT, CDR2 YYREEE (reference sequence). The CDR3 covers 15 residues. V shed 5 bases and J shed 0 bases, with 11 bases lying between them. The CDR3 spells CASRNQGTTNEKLFF. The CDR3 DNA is TGTGCCAGCAGGAACCAGGGGACAACTAATGAAAAACTGTTTTTT. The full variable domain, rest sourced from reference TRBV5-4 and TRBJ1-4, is ETGVTQSPTHLIKTRGQQVTLRCSSQSGHNTVSWYQQALGQGPQFIFQYYREEENGRGNFPPRFSGLQFPNYSSELNVNALELDDSALYLCASRNQGTTNEKLFFGSGTQLSVL.

CDR3 protein: CASSLLAAGEQYF. The CDR3 bases are TGTGCCAGCAGCTTACTGGCAGCGGGAGAGCAGTACTTC. The V call is TRBV7-3, the J call TRBJ2-7, with 7 bases that match TRBD2. CDR3 length: 13 residues. After removal of 2 bases from V and 7 bases from J, the junction contained 5 bases not matched to a gene. CDR1 and CDR2 from the germline V gene are SGHTA and FQGTGA.

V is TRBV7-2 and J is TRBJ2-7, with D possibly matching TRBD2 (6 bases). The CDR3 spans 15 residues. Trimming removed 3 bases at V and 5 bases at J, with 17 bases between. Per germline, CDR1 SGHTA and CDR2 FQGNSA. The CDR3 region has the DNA TGTGCCAGCAGCTTGGATCCCATGGCGGGGAACGAGCAGTACTTC. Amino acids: CASSLDPMAGNEQYF.

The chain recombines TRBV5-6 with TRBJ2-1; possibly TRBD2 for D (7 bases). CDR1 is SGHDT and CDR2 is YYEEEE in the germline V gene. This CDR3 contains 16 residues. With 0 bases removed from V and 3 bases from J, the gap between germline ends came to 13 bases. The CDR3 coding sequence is TGTGCCAGCAGCTTGGCGGCGGGGGCTCTCTACAATGAGCAGTTCTTC. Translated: CASSLAAGALYNEQFF.

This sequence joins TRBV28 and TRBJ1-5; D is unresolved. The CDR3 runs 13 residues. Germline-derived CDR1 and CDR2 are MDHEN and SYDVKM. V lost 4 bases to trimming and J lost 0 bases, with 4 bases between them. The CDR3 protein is CASSYYSNQPQHF. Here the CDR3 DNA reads TGTGCCAGCAGTTATTATAGCAATCAGCCCCAGCATTTT. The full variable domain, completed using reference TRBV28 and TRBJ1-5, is DVKVTQSSRYLVKRTGEKVFLECVQDMDHENMFWYRQDPGLGLRLIYFSYDVKMKEKGDIPEGYSVSREKKERFSLILESASTNQTSMYLCASSYYSNQPQHFGDGTRLSIL.

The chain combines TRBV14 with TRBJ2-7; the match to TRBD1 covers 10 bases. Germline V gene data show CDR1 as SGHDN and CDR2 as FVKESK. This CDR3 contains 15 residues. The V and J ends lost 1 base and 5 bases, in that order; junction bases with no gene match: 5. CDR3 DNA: TGTGCCAGCAGCCAAGTCTGGGACAGGGGAAACGAGCAGTACTTC. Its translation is CASSQVWDRGNEQYF.

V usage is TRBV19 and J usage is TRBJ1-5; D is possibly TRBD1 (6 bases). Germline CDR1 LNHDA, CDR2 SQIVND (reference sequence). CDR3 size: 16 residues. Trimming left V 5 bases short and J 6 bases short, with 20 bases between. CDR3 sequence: CASSHPPDSRIQPQHF. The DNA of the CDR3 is TGTGCCAGTAGTCACCCCCCGGACAGTCGGATTCAGCCCCAGCATTTT.

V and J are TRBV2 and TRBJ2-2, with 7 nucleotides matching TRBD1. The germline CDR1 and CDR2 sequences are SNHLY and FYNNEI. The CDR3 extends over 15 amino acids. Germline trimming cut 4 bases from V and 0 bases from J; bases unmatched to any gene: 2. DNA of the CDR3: TGTGCCAGCAGTGGGCAGGGGGCGAACACCGGGGAGCTGTTTTTT. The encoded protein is CASSGQGANTGELFF.

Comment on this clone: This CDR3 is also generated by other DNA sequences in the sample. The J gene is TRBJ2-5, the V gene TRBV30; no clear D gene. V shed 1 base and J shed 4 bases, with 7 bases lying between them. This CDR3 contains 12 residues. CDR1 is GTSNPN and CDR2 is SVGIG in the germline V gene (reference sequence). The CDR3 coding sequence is TGTGCCTGGAGTGCGTCGGGAGAGACCCAGTACTTC. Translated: CAWSASGETQYF.

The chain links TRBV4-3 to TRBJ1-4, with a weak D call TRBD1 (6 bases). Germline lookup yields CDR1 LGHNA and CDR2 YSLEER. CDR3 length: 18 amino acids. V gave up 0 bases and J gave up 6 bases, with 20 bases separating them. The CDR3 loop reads CASSQDFGGVGQYEKLFF. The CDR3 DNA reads TGCGCCAGCAGCCAAGATTTTGGAGGCGTAGGACAGTATGAAAAACTGTTTTTT.

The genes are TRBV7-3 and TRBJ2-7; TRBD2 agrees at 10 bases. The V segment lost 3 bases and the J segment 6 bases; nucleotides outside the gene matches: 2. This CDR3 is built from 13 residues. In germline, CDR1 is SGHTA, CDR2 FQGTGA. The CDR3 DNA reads TGTGCCAGCAGCTTTTTAGCGGGAGGCGAGCAGTACTTC. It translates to CASSFLAGGEQYF.

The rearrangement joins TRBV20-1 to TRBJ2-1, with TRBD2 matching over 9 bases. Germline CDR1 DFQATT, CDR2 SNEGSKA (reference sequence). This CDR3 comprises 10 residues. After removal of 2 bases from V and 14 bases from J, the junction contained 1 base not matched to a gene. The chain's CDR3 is CSARQREEFF. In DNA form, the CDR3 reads TGCAGTGCTAGACAGCGGGAGGAGTTCTTC.

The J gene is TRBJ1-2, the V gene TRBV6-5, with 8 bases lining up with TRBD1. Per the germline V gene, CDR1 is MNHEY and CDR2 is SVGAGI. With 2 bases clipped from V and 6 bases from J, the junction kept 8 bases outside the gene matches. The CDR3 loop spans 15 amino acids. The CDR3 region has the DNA TGTGCCAGCAGTTACGTACAGGGGGAAGAGGATGGCTACACCTTC. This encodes CASSYVQGEEDGYTF.

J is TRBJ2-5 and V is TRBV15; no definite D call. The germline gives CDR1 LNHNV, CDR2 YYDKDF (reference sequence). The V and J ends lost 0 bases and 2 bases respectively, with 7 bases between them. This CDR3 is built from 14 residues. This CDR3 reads CATSRDLGQETQYF. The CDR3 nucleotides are TGTGCCACCAGCAGAGATCTAGGACAAGAGACCCAGTACTTC.